One sample yielded the 28 T cell receptor beta chains listed below, sequenced in a study of regulatory T cells in long-lasting Graves disease (dated by TCRdb to about 2021). The protocol used for the library was multiplex PCR. Sequenced on an Illumina HiSeq 4000. To build TCR beta libraries, CDR3 regions were amplified by Arm-PCR using iRepertoire HTBI primers. In-frame beta chains were kept once TCRdb had trimmed the public reads at Q25 with fastp and called clones with MiXCR. Identical CDR3 protein sequences are pooled into one entry, listed with their most common genes and DNA. This sample has around 450,000 distinct CDR3 sequences in its table, and under 25% of those were observed once. The leading ten clones occupy roughly 7% of the sample. The time point label, read with the paper, signifies: persistent/refractory GD, antithyroid drugs over 5 years with positive TRAb. RNA was extracted from PBMCs in TRIzol for both TCR sequencing and RNA sequencing.

The input for sequencing was peripheral blood mononuclear cells (PBMCs), taken when the disease was refractory, from a patient treated with antithyroid drugs. Receptors originate from a female donor with Graves disease.

This clonotype was observed a handful of times. The chain employs TRBV24-1 and TRBJ2-2; no clear D. Trimming took 4 bases from V and 7 from J, leaving 15 bases between them. Germline CDR1 and CDR2: KGHDR and SFDVKD. The CDR3 contains 15 residues. Here the CDR3 reads CATSDSGPDGGELFF. The CDR3 coding sequence is TGTGCCACCAGTGACTCCGGGCCCGATGGCGGGGAGCTGTTTTTT.

The chain couples TRBV28 to TRBJ1-4, with D possibly TRBD1 on 5 matching bases. V dropped 8 bases and J dropped 0 bases, with 19 bases sitting between them. Germline V gene lookup returns CDR1 MDHEN and CDR2 SYDVKM. The CDR3 runs to 17 residues. CDR3 residues: CASSHGGISTTNEKLFF. Written as DNA, the CDR3 is TGTGCCAGCTCACACGGGGGGATTTCAACAACTAATGAAAAACTGTTTTTT.

This clonotype was picked up many times. The chain combines TRBV15 with TRBJ1-1, with 9 positions matching TRBD1. From germline, CDR1 is LNHNV and CDR2 YYDKDF (reference sequence). This CDR3 region has 15 residues. V was clipped by 2 bases and J by 1 base; unmatched bases: 2. CDR3 amino acids: CATSRSGQGNTEAFF. The CDR3 coding sequence is TGTGCCACCAGCAGATCGGGACAGGGGAACACTGAAGCTTTCTTT.

V usage is TRBV27 and J usage is TRBJ2-7; the match to TRBD1 covers 7 bases. Germline loops: CDR1 MNHEY, CDR2 SMNVEV (reference sequence). J was trimmed by 3 bases and V by 7 bases; bases with no gene match: 3. The CDR3 has 12 residues. The CDR3 here is CASTRGNYEQYF. As DNA, the CDR3 is TGTGCCAGCACCAGGGGGAACTACGAGCAGTACTTC.

As concerns this clonotype: A read error likely explains this, since a far larger clone differs by one base. The chain links TRBV6-1 to TRBJ1-1; D gene uncertain. This CDR3 has 14 residues. Per the germline V gene, CDR1 is MNHNS and CDR2 is SASEGT. V was pared by 5 bases and J by 4 bases, with 14 bases between. In DNA, the CDR3 is TGTGCCAGCAGTCTTAGGGTGGTGTCCACTGAAGCTTTCTTT. Protein: CASSLRVVSTEAFF.

This chain joins TRBV20-1 and TRBJ2-7, with 7 bases aligning to TRBD1. Looked up from germline, CDR1 is DFQATT and CDR2 is SNEGSKA (reference sequence). The CDR3 covers 14 residues. With 6 bases clipped from V and 0 bases from J, the junction kept 8 bases outside the gene matches. This CDR3 reads CSAFLDRASYEQYF. The CDR3 nucleotides read TGCAGTGCATTCTTAGACAGGGCCTCCTACGAGCAGTACTTC.

Concerning this clonotype: A far larger clone lies a single base away; this is likely a read error. The V and J genes are TRBV12-3 or TRBV12-4 and TRBJ1-2; tentative D call: TRBD1 (5 bases). The CDR3 contains 12 residues. The V end was cut by 3 bases, the J end by 5 bases, with 7 bases between. The CDR3 here is CASSFGGYGYTF. The CDR3 region has the DNA TGTGCCAGCAGTTTTGGGGGTTATGGCTACACCTTC.

This clonotype showed up many times. This rearrangement joins TRBV20-1 to TRBJ2-7, with D uncertain. This CDR3 spans 14 amino acids. The V end was cut by 6 bases, the J end by 4 bases, with 19 bases between. Germline V gene sequence: CDR1 DFQATT, CDR2 SNEGSKA (reference sequence). CDR3 DNA: TGCAGTGCCCTCCCTCCTGAGGTTTGGTACGAGCAGTACTTC. It codes for CSALPPEVWYEQYF.

Ten or more counts support this clonotype. The chain employs TRBV20-1 and TRBJ1-5; a weak D match, TRBD1 (5 bases). Trimming cost V 6 bases and J 0 bases, with 12 bases left between them. This CDR3 comprises 14 residues. Germline loops: CDR1 DFQATT, CDR2 SNEGSKA (reference sequence). The CDR3 spells CSAIDSNSNQPQHF. CDR3 bases: TGCAGTGCCATCGACAGTAATAGCAATCAGCCCCAGCATTTT.

The rearrangement uses TRBV6-1 and TRBJ1-5; TRBD1 aligns across 8 bases. There are 15 residues in the CDR3. CDR1 MNHNS and CDR2 SASEGT come from the germline V gene. V trimming: 6 bases; J trimming: 1 base; junction bases outside the gene matches: 5. The CDR3 nucleotides read TGTGCCAGCAGCCCAGGGGGCTGGAGCAATCAGCCCCAGCATTTT. Amino acids: CASSPGGWSNQPQHF.

This clonotype has at least ten counts. The CDR3 coding sequence is TGTGCCAGCAGTGTTGTGGGGGAGCTGTTTTTT. Protein product: CASSVVGELFF. This chain links TRBV6-1 with TRBJ2-2; unclear D gene. The V gene's germline CDR1 is MNHNS and CDR2 SASEGT. Between the trimmed V and J ends, which lost 4 bases and 8 bases, there was a span of 5 bases. The CDR3 extends over 11 amino acids.

This clonotype has ten or more counts. V and J are TRBV28 and TRBJ2-7; D possibly matches TRBD1 or TRBD2 (5 bases each). Germline CDR1 reads MDHEN; CDR2 reads SYDVKM. V was shortened by 10 bases and J by 4 bases, with 26 bases between the two germline ends. CDR3 size: 16 residues. The CDR3 DNA reads as TGTGCCACTCGAGCTGTCCGGGACCTAAGATCATACGAGCAGTACTTC. Residues: CATRAVRDLRSYEQYF.

The rearrangement links TRBV20-1 to TRBJ2-7; D gene uncertain. The CDR3 loop spans 12 amino acids. CDR1 and CDR2 (germline): DFQATT, SNEGSKA (reference sequence). V lost 5 bases, J lost 4 bases, and 12 bases lay in between. The DNA of the CDR3 is TGCAGTGCTCCCGTGGGGATTTACGAGCAGTACTTC. Its translation: CSAPVGIYEQYF.

The rearrangement uses TRBV28 and TRBJ2-1; TRBD2 aligns across 8 bases. V dropped 3 bases and J dropped 7; count of bases not matched to a gene: 26. Germline V gene data show CDR1 as MDHEN and CDR2 as SYDVKM. This CDR3 is built from 21 residues. Here the CDR3 reads CASSFRPTRLSLAGFENEQFF. The CDR3 coding sequence is TGTGCCAGCAGTTTCCGACCGACTAGATTGTCCTTAGCGGGATTTGAGAATGAGCAGTTCTTC.

This clonotype came up many times. The chain has TRBV12-3 or TRBV12-4 and TRBJ1-4, with TRBD1 identical over 7 bases. The ends lost 5 bases at V and 7 bases at J; junction bases unmatched: 1. The CDR3 runs 12 residues. The CDR3 spells CASSRQGEKLFF. DNA of the CDR3: TGTGCCAGCAGTAGACAGGGTGAAAAACTGTTTTTT.

The chain links TRBV6-9 to TRBJ2-2, with D perhaps TRBD1 (5 bases). The CDR3 totals 18 residues. CDR1 is MNHGY and CDR2 is SVAAGI in the germline V gene. Between the trimmed V and J ends, which lost 3 bases and 3 bases, there was a span of 20 bases. The CDR3 protein is CASSYSSSDSADTGELFF. CDR3 DNA: TGTGCCAGCAGTTACTCCTCCTCAGACAGCGCGGACACCGGGGAGCTGTTTTTT.

The rearrangement links TRBV7-2 to TRBJ1-4; possibly TRBD1 for D (6 bases). V dropped 4 bases and J dropped 5 bases, with 20 bases sitting between them. The CDR3 spans 17 residues. CDR1 and CDR2 (germline): SGHTA, FQGNSA. CDR3 region: CASSSVQRGIGNEKLFF. The CDR3 DNA reads as TGTGCCAGCAGCTCGGTCCAGAGGGGGATTGGAAATGAAAAACTGTTTTTT.

This clonotype showed up many times. The genes are TRBV7-9 and TRBJ1-1; D is unclear. This CDR3 region has 15 residues. Germline CDR1 and CDR2: SEHNR and FQNEAQ (reference sequence). V was clipped by 1 base and J by 7 bases, with 16 bases between them. DNA for the CDR3: TGTGCCAGCAGCTTAGAGCTGGGCCCCCTAAATGAAGCTTTCTTT. It encodes CASSLELGPLNEAFF.

This clonotype was observed at least ten times. The chain combines TRBV28 with TRBJ1-2; D not certain. From germline, CDR1 is MDHEN and CDR2 SYDVKM. CDR3 length: 15 residues. Trimming took off 3 bases at V and 3 bases at J, with 14 bases between the two ends. DNA of the CDR3: TGTGCCAGCAGTTTCCTGGCGGCCAGTCACTATGGCTACACCTTC. This gives the protein CASSFLAASHYGYTF.

There are many counts of this clonotype. The J gene is TRBJ1-2, the V gene TRBV11-2, with 9 nucleotides matching TRBD1. Trimming removed 9 bases from V and 6 bases from J; junction bases left unmatched: 8. This CDR3 is built from 13 residues. In germline, CDR1 is SGHAT, CDR2 FQNNGV. CDR3 sequence: CASNTGTGNGYTF. The CDR3 DNA reads as TGTGCCAGTAATACCGGGACAGGGAATGGCTACACCTTC.

This clonotype was seen at least ten times. The rearrangement uses TRBV28 and TRBJ2-7; 9 bases fit TRBD2. Losses at the gene ends were 1 base for V and 5 bases for J; bases not matched to a gene: 15. Germline CDR1 and CDR2: MDHEN and SYDVKM. The CDR3 loop spans 18 amino acids. For the CDR3, the DNA is TGTGCCAGCAGTTTATTCGAGTCGACTTCGGGACTAGCCCACGAGCAGTACTTC. The encoded protein is CASSLFESTSGLAHEQYF.

The CDR3 protein is CASNRRQGGGNTIYF. Here the CDR3 DNA reads TGTGCCAGTAACCGCAGACAGGGCGGTGGAAACACCATATATTTT. V usage is TRBV19 and J usage is TRBJ1-3; 7 bases match TRBD1. There are 15 residues in the CDR3. After removal of 7 bases from V and 3 bases from J, the junction contained 9 bases not matched to a gene. Germline CDR1 and CDR2: LNHDA and SQIVND (reference sequence).

This clonotype was recorded many times. CDR3 bases: TGTGCCAGCAGACGACAGAGGGGCTACGAGCAGTACTTC. This translates into CASRRQRGYEQYF. The chain carries TRBV28 and TRBJ2-7, with D perhaps matching TRBD1 or TRBD2 (5 bases each). Looked up from germline, CDR1 is MDHEN and CDR2 is SYDVKM. The length of the CDR3 is 13 residues. Trimming shortened V by 6 bases and J by 3 bases, and 12 bases separated the two germline ends.

The rearrangement links TRBV7-6 to TRBJ2-7; 7 bases are a match to TRBD1. With V trimmed by 1 base and J by 3 bases, 12 bases remained unmatched. The CDR3 consists of 17 residues. The germline V gene has CDR1 SGHVS and CDR2 FNYEAQ. The CDR3: CASSLETGTAPGYEQYF. The CDR3 region has the DNA TGTGCCAGCAGCTTAGAAACCGGGACAGCACCTGGCTACGAGCAGTACTTC.

The chain carries TRBV25-1 and TRBJ2-1; D not resolved. This CDR3 spans 10 amino acids. Germline CDR1 reads MGHDK; CDR2 reads SYGVNS. V was pared by 3 bases and J by 9 bases, with 3 bases between. The DNA for the CDR3 is TGTGCCAGCAGTGATGTTGAGCAGTTCTTC. It encodes CASSDVEQFF.

This clonotype has at least ten counts. The gene calls are TRBV20-1 and TRBJ1-5; TRBD1 matches 9 bases. Germline values: CDR1 DFQATT, CDR2 SNEGSKA (reference sequence). The J segment lost 7 bases and the V segment lost 5 bases, leaving 15 bases of the junction unmatched. CDR3 length: 16 amino acids. CDR3 nucleotide sequence: TGCAGTGCTCACCCCGCCGGGACAGGGTCTCGCCAGCCCCAGCATTTT. Protein sequence: CSAHPAGTGSRQPQHF.

This clonotype has at least ten counts. The chain is built from TRBV11-2 and TRBJ2-1, with TRBD2 matching over 10 bases. CDR1 and CDR2 from the germline V gene are SGHAT and FQNNGV. J gave up 10 bases and V 0 bases, and 12 bases lay outside the gene matches. The CDR3 is 17 residues long. CDR3 sequence (DNA): TGTGCCAGCAGCTTAGAGGCCAGCGGGAGGGAATTCGGGGAGCAGTTCTTC. Protein sequence: CASSLEASGREFGEQFF.

This clonotype was counted ten times or more. This chain connects TRBV27 to TRBJ2-7; 7 positions match TRBD1. The CDR3 length is 13 residues. The V and J ends lost 2 bases and 5 bases, in that order; junction bases with no gene match: 3. Germline lookup yields CDR1 MNHEY and CDR2 SMNVEV (reference sequence). The CDR3 region has the DNA TGTGCCAGCAGTTTAGTAACAGGGGACGAGCAGTACTTC. Translation gives CASSLVTGDEQYF.